This record looks at one T cell receptor (beta chain) sequence and its context. The sample comes from a study of blood T cell repertoires in COVID-19. Study information: The origin of the acute and convalescent COVID-19 samples was the United States, Italy and Spain. The cDNA or gDNA used as material had been derived from T cells, B-cell-depleted T cells, or PBMCs.

Original methodology: It was from reference gene primer amplification that nucleated cell counts were estimated. The repertoire was sequenced with immunoSEQ multiplex PCR; TCRdb's copy has only in-frame clones and lacks some. That table is the source of V, J and clone size, and D and trimming were worked out from the DNA. The sample has around 40,000 clones; about nine tenths are singletons. V was trimmed by 2 bases and J by 0 bases, leaving 8 bases between them. Germline V gene lookup returns CDR1 MNHEY and CDR2 SVGAGI. The CDR3 covers 15 residues. The source material was peripheral blood. The receptor was isolated from a woman of 80 years or more with acute or convalescent COVID-19. The chain is built from TRBV6-5 and TRBJ2-1; D is possibly TRBD2 (6 bases). CDR3 bases: TGTGCCAGCAGTTACGGGGGGAGCTCCTACAATGAGCAGTTCTTC. Its translation is CASSYGGSSYNEQFF.